The 12 T cell receptor beta chains listed next were all sequenced from one sample in a study of shared clonotypes between healthy human individuals. Some clones are missing from TCRdb's copy, which holds only in-frame ones; the method was immunoSEQ multiplex PCR. The sample yields roughly 410,000 clones, 95% to 97% seen once. Sequencing input: memory CD8+ T cells sorted from blood. Subset described: CD45RO+ cells pooled with CCR7-negative TemRA cells. The receptors were gathered from a man aged 25 to 40 in good health.

V gene TRBV30 combines with J gene TRBJ2-5; 7 bases match TRBD2. The germline gives CDR1 GTSNPN, CDR2 SVGIG (reference sequence). V lost 4 bases to trimming and J lost 4 bases; unmatched junction nucleotides: 6. The CDR3 has 13 amino acids. This chain's CDR3 is CAWNTGGGETQYF. The CDR3 coding sequence is TGTGCCTGGAACACTGGGGGGGGAGAGACCCAGTACTTC.

V gene TRBV27 combines with J gene TRBJ2-7; weak D call: TRBD1 (6 bases). V lost 7 bases and J 0 bases, leaving 13 bases between the germline ends. This CDR3 region has 14 residues. Germline lookup yields CDR1 MNHEY and CDR2 SMNVEV (reference sequence). The CDR3 nucleotides read TGTGCCAGCATCCTCCGGGACAACTCCTACGAGCAGTACTTC. Translation: CASILRDNSYEQYF.

This rearrangement joins TRBV28 to TRBJ2-7; the D gene is possibly TRBD1 (6 bases). Trimming removed 5 bases from V and 4 bases from J, with 12 bases in between. CDR3 length: 13 residues. Germline V gene lookup returns CDR1 MDHEN and CDR2 SYDVKM. CDR3 nucleotides: TGTGCCAGCAGTCCCCGACAGGCGTACGAGCAGTACTTC. It codes for CASSPRQAYEQYF.

This chain connects TRBV13 to TRBJ2-7; possibly TRBD2 for D (6 bases). Germline V gene sequence: CDR1 PRHDT, CDR2 FYEKMQ (reference sequence). The V and J ends lost 5 bases and 3 bases respectively, with 17 bases between them. The CDR3 runs 15 residues. CDR3 sequence (DNA): TGTGCCAGCAGCCCTGGACAACGGGGGAACTACGAGCAGTACTTC. It translates to CASSPGQRGNYEQYF.

The J gene is TRBJ2-2, the V gene TRBV10-3, with 7 bases fitting TRBD2. The CDR3 contains 18 residues. Trimming removed 3 bases from V and 5 bases from J; junction bases left unmatched: 15. Looked up from germline, CDR1 is ENHRY and CDR2 is SYGVKD. CDR3 region: CAISEASGGGPGTGELFF. CDR3 nucleotides: TGTGCCATCAGTGAAGCTTCCGGGGGAGGGCCAGGGACCGGGGAGCTGTTTTTT.

The chain carries TRBV7-9 and TRBJ2-7; 7 nucleotides agree with TRBD2. The CDR3 loop spans 14 amino acids. Germline-derived CDR1 and CDR2 are SEHNR and FQNEAQ (reference sequence). Trimming removed 5 bases from V and 4 bases from J; junction bases left unmatched: 8. The CDR3: CASSHVLAVYEQYF. The CDR3 DNA reads TGTGCCAGCAGCCATGTTCTAGCGGTATACGAGCAGTACTTC.

V is TRBV25-1 and J is TRBJ2-3, with 7 bases that match TRBD2. Germline trimming cut 1 base from V and 2 bases from J; bases unmatched to any gene: 9. The germline CDR1 and CDR2 sequences are MGHDK and SYGVNS. The CDR3 is made up of 17 amino acids. CDR3 protein: CASSESASGGLTDTQYF. The CDR3 DNA reads TGTGCCAGCAGTGAATCCGCTAGCGGAGGCCTCACAGATACGCAGTATTTT.

The V gene is TRBV28, the J gene TRBJ1-1; 10 bases are a match to TRBD1. With V trimmed by 3 bases and J by 1 base, 5 bases remained unmatched. Germline assignment: CDR1 MDHEN and CDR2 SYDVKM. The CDR3 is 16 amino acids. CDR3 residues: CASSLVTGGPNTEAFF. CDR3 sequence (DNA): TGTGCCAGCAGTTTGGTGACAGGGGGCCCGAACACTGAAGCTTTCTTT.

The chain is built from TRBV28 and TRBJ2-5; maybe TRBD2 (6 bases). There are 16 residues in the CDR3. V gave up 3 bases and J gave up 3 bases, with 17 bases separating them. Germline V CDR1 and CDR2: MDHEN, SYDVKM. The CDR3 nucleotides are TGTGCCAGCAGTTTTTATCCTGGAGGGCTCGAAGAGACCCAGTACTTC. Translated: CASSFYPGGLEETQYF.

The DNA of the CDR3 is TGTGCCAGCAGCGATCAGGGGTCTGAAGCTTTCTTT. Translating gives CASSDQGSEAFF. The chain has TRBV9 and TRBJ1-1, with TRBD1 as a possible D gene (6 bases). Germline CDR1 SGDLS, CDR2 YYNGEE. Trimming took 3 bases from V and 6 from J, leaving 9 bases between them. CDR3 length equals 12 residues.

V is TRBV7-2 and J is TRBJ1-5; tentatively, D is TRBD1 (5 bases). CDR3 size: 14 residues. V lost 7 bases to trimming and J lost 9 bases, with 19 bases between them. Germline V CDR1 and CDR2: SGHTA, FQGNSA. CDR3 sequence (DNA): TGTGCCAGCACGGAGGGGTCAATCCCGGGGCCCCAGCATTTT. It encodes CASTEGSIPGPQHF.

The rearrangement uses TRBV28 and TRBJ2-3; possible D gene TRBD1, 5 bases. The CDR3 loop spans 14 amino acids. Trimming removed 5 bases at V and 4 bases at J, with 13 bases between. Germline values: CDR1 MDHEN, CDR2 SYDVKM. The CDR3 is CASSVHRLADTQYF. Here the CDR3 DNA reads TGTGCCAGCAGTGTCCACAGGTTGGCAGATACGCAGTATTTT.